This T cell receptor beta chain derives from a study of T-cell memory formation after mild COVID-19. Whole-study context: Largely donor-specific sequence clusters came from two donors. General observations from the study: Whereas later expanders leaned CD4+, clones contracting day 15 to 85 showed a balanced CD4/CD8 makeup. The authors did not confirm SARS-CoV-2 specificity of second-wave clones peaking day 37.

From the 5' RACE reads, TCRdb called clonotypes with MiXCR, one entry per CDR3 protein. The profile shows around 300,000 distinct CDR3 sequences, 15% to 20% of them singletons. In this sample, this clonotype turned up a few times. Its matching antigen is unknown. Germline lookup yields CDR1 SGDLS and CDR2 YYNGEE. Trimming cost V 0 bases and J 4 bases, with 7 bases left between them. The CDR3 runs to 13 residues. This sequence originates from a man between 18 and 35 years old who had mild COVID-19 (a few samples of this study predate the infection). Cell type and time point are not known. The sequencing input was PBMCs or a T cell subset sorted from them (not recorded which). This chain uses TRBV9 with TRBJ2-5; no clear D. Here the CDR3 DNA reads TGTGCCAGCAGCGTAGTCCCGGGAGAGACCCAGTACTTC. Translation gives CASSVVPGETQYF.